The following is a TCR beta chain sequence with its context. Its antigen is undetermined. The data originate from a study of regulatory T cells in long-lasting Graves disease. Study-wide findings and caveats: Whereas new patients shared 870 or so public clonotypes, persistent patients shared more, at under 3,500. TCR diversity in persistent Graves' patients was below that of newly diagnosed ones.

Time point: persistent/refractory GD, antithyroid drugs over 5 years with positive TRAb. The TCR library was made from RNA that had been extracted from PBMCs in TRIzol. The patients were enrolled through endocrinology in Xi'an, China. For TCR beta, libraries came from iRepertoire HTBI primers and Arm-PCR of CDR3 regions. Each CDR3 protein gets one entry after TCRdb re-called the multiplex PCR reads with MiXCR. The sample records about 660,000 distinct CDR3 sequences, 30% being singletons. Source: peripheral blood mononuclear cells (PBMCs), taken when the disease was refractory, from a patient treated with antithyroid drugs. This clonotype originated in a female donor with Graves disease.

The chain's CDR3 is CASSLGPETGELFF. The DNA of the CDR3 is TGTGCCAGCAGCTTAGGTCCAGAGACCGGGGAGCTGTTTTTT. The rearrangement links TRBV7-3 to TRBJ2-2, with unresolved D. The CDR3 runs 14 residues. The V end was cut by 2 bases, the J end by 5 bases, with 9 bases between. Germline-derived CDR1 and CDR2 are SGHTA and FQGTGA.